These 19 T cell receptor beta chains were sequenced from one sample in a study of Graves' ophthalmopathy and Graves' hyperthyroidism. The authors amplified TCR beta CDR3 regions, and they did so from RNA transcripts for repertoire sequencing. RT-PCR in the first round used HTBI primers; a second-round multiplex PCR followed. Each CDR3 protein gets one entry after TCRdb re-called the multiplex PCR reads with MiXCR. The table shows over a million distinct CDR3 sequences, with less than 45% occurring only once. Sequencing input: peripheral blood or thyroid tissue (not recorded which). These receptors were taken from an adult man with Graves' hyperthyroidism.

The chain couples TRBV20-1 to TRBJ1-5; D may be TRBD1 (5 bases). There are 15 residues in the CDR3. CDR1 is DFQATT, CDR2 SNEGSKA, per germline (reference sequence). V was pared by 6 bases and J by 6 bases, with 21 bases between. The CDR3 DNA sequence: TGCAGTGCCCTGATGGGGGTTGGTGATTTTCAGCCCCAGCATTTT. Translating it yields CSALMGVGDFQPQHF.

This clonotype was seen many times. CDR3 in amino acids: CASSIVLVVQPDMNTEAFF. Here the CDR3 DNA reads TGTGCCAGTAGTATTGTATTGGTCGTTCAGCCTGATATGAACACTGAAGCTTTCTTT. The rearrangement uses TRBV19 and TRBJ1-1; D call uncertain. Germline assignment: CDR1 LNHDA and CDR2 SQIVND (reference sequence). CDR3 length equals 19 residues. Deletions cut 3 bases from V and 0 bases from J, with 23 bases between.

This clonotype was seen only once. CDR3 DNA: TGTGCCAGCCTAGACGCCGGGACGCTAAATTCACCCCTCCACTTT. Translated: CASLDAGTLNSPLHF. This chain connects TRBV10-3 to TRBJ1-6; a possible D gene is TRBD1 (5 bases). The germline V and J ends were trimmed by 10 bases and 7 bases, with 20 bases remaining between them. CDR1 is ENHRY and CDR2 is SYGVKD in the germline V gene. The CDR3 length is 15 residues.

This clonotype appeared many times. This likely comes from a read error, as the CDR3 has no conserved phenylalanine or tryptophan at its end. The DNA is left out, because the CDR3 cannot be placed on it with certainty; the CDR3 is given as TCRdb lists it. The gene calls are TRBV12-3 or TRBV12-4 and TRBJ1-4. The CDR3 is 8 residues long, ends included. The CDR3 region is CASSLNGL.

This clonotype was picked up a small number of times. The chain carries TRBV4-1 and TRBJ2-7; the D is unclear. The CDR3 sequence is 15 residues long. CDR1 is MGHRA, CDR2 YSYEKL, per germline. V lost 1 base and J lost 4, with 14 bases in between. The CDR3 is CASSQVWPTGYEQYF. The CDR3 nucleotides read TGCGCCAGCAGCCAAGTTTGGCCAACCGGGTACGAGCAGTACTTC.

This clonotype was counted many times. The V call is TRBV7-4, the J call TRBJ1-2, with D unresolved. The germline V gene has CDR1 SGHVT and CDR2 SQSDAQ. Trimming stripped 3 bases from V and 11 bases from J, with 1 base between. This CDR3 region has 8 residues. The CDR3 sequence is CASSFYTF. As DNA, the CDR3 is TGTGCCAGCAGCTTTTACACCTTC.

This chain joins TRBV7-2 and TRBJ2-7; D is unclear. The ends were cut back, 6 bases at V and 3 bases at J, with 12 bases in the middle. Per germline, CDR1 SGHTA and CDR2 FQGNSA. The CDR3 runs to 13 residues. In nucleotides, the CDR3 is TGTGCCAGCAGACGCGTGGGCAGCTACGAGCAGTACTTC. It encodes CASRRVGSYEQYF.

J is TRBJ2-7 and V is TRBV7-9, with 7 bases fitting TRBD1. V lost 5 bases to trimming and J lost 4 bases; unmatched junction nucleotides: 11. The CDR3 is 15 residues long. Per germline, CDR1 SEHNR and CDR2 FQNEAQ (reference sequence). The CDR3: CASSPLRKTGYEQYF. The CDR3 nucleotides are TGTGCCAGCAGCCCTCTGCGGAAGACAGGGTACGAGCAGTACTTC.

This clonotype was counted at least ten times. The rearrangement joins TRBV20-1 to TRBJ1-6; maybe TRBD1 (6 bases). CDR1 DFQATT and CDR2 SNEGSKA come from the germline V gene (reference sequence). There are 14 residues in the CDR3. V was pared by 6 bases and J by 0 bases, with 9 bases between. This CDR3 reads CSASGVSYNSPLHF. Written as DNA, the CDR3 is TGCAGTGCCTCAGGGGTCTCCTATAATTCACCCCTCCACTTT.

This clonotype was picked up many times. V usage is TRBV7-2 and J usage is TRBJ1-2, with TRBD1 as a possible D gene (5 bases). Trimming left V 5 bases short and J 4 bases short, with 14 bases between. The CDR3 is 14 amino acids. The germline gives CDR1 SGHTA, CDR2 FQGNSA. CDR3 protein: CASSPDPTAYGYTF. The CDR3, as DNA: TGTGCCAGCAGCCCCGACCCGACAGCCTATGGCTACACCTTC.

This clonotype has ten or more counts. The chain carries TRBV7-6 and TRBJ1-6; D possibly corresponds to TRBD1 (5 bases). Looked up from germline, CDR1 is SGHVS and CDR2 is FNYEAQ. This CDR3 has 18 residues. Trimming cost V 5 bases and J 7 bases, with 24 bases left between them. The CDR3: CASSTPPPVRDENSPLHF. CDR3 coding DNA: TGTGCCAGCAGCACACCCCCCCCGGTCAGGGACGAGAATTCACCCCTCCACTTT.

This clonotype came up many times. J is TRBJ1-6 and V is TRBV25-1, with D unclear. The V gene's germline CDR1 is MGHDK and CDR2 SYGVNS. The germline V and J ends were trimmed by 5 bases and 7 bases, with 12 bases remaining between them. There are 14 residues in the CDR3. CDR3 nucleotides: TGTGCCAGCAGTAGGGTCGATCGGAATTCACCCCTCCACTTT. This sequence encodes CASSRVDRNSPLHF.

To note about this clonotype: The germline gene is not matched at one end of the junction; a read error may be the cause. The rearrangement uses TRBV7-2 and TRBJ1-1; unclear D gene. This CDR3 comprises 15 residues. Germline loops: CDR1 SGHTA, CDR2 FQGNSA. The CDR3 loop reads CASSQDFGAVTEAFF. DNA of the CDR3: TGCGCCAGCAGCCAAGATTTTGGAGCTGTCACTGAAGCTTTCTTT.

This clonotype was found many times. The chain carries TRBV4-3 and TRBJ2-2; D may match TRBD1 or TRBD2 (5 bases each). CDR3 length equals 15 residues. V was cut by 3 bases and J by 7 bases, with 15 bases left in between. Germline lookup yields CDR1 LGHNA and CDR2 YSLEER. The CDR3 protein is CASSHQGTLDGELFF. The DNA for the CDR3 is TGCGCCAGCAGCCATCAAGGGACGTTGGACGGGGAGCTGTTTTTT.

This clonotype came up many times. The chain couples TRBV15 to TRBJ2-2, with D unresolved. The CDR3 loop spans 17 amino acids. The V end lost 6 bases, the J end lost 0 bases, and 17 bases lay between the germline ends. Germline V gene data show CDR1 as LNHNV and CDR2 as YYDKDF (reference sequence). The CDR3 DNA reads TGTGCCACCAGTCCATTGGCATTCACGCCGAACACCGGGGAGCTGTTTTTT. It encodes CATSPLAFTPNTGELFF. The full variable domain, its missing parts supplied by reference TRBV15 and TRBJ2-2, is DAMVIQNPRYQVTQFGKPVTLSCSQTLNHNVMYWYQQKSSQAPKLLFHYYDKDFNNEADTPDNFQSRRPNTSFCFLDIRSPGLGDTAMYLCATSPLAFTPNTGELFFGEGSRLTVL.

In its sample, this clonotype was seen a few times. At one of its ends the junction is not consistent with the germline gene, which may arise from a read error. This chain links TRBV10-3 with TRBJ2-6, with D perhaps matching TRBD2 (5 bases). Germline V gene lookup returns CDR1 ENHRY and CDR2 SYGVKD. This CDR3 comprises 12 residues. CDR3 in amino acids: CATFPRGRRDAF. The CDR3 DNA sequence: TGTGCCACCTTCCCGCGAGGGCGCCGGGATGCTTTC.

This clonotype was observed many times. The chain joins TRBV2 to TRBJ2-6; D remains unclear. Per the germline V gene, CDR1 is SNHLY and CDR2 is FYNNEI. V was clipped by 7 bases and J by 4 bases, with 17 bases between them. The CDR3 length is 16 residues. The CDR3 nucleotides are TGTGCCAGCATTCGTAGGTGGGTTAGCGGGGCCAACGTCCTGACTTTC. Its translation: CASIRRWVSGANVLTF.

This clonotype was counted ten times or more. This chain links TRBV24-1 with TRBJ1-1; a weak D match, TRBD1 (6 bases). The CDR3 loop spans 12 amino acids. CDR1 KGHDR and CDR2 SFDVKD come from the germline V gene. With 1 base removed from V and 11 bases from J, the gap between germline ends came to 10 bases. This CDR3 reads CATSDLQGAAFF. In DNA form, the CDR3 reads TGTGCCACCAGTGATTTACAGGGTGCGGCTTTCTTT.

This clonotype has at least ten counts. The chain is built from TRBV6-2 or TRBV6-3 and TRBJ2-5; 11 nucleotides agree with TRBD2. Per the germline V gene, CDR1 is MNHEY and CDR2 is SVGEGT. The CDR3 length is 16 residues. The ends lost 2 bases at V and 2 bases at J; junction bases unmatched: 4. The CDR3, as DNA: TGTGCCAGCAGTTACGAACGGACTAGCGGGCAAGAGACCCAGTACTTC. It encodes CASSYERTSGQETQYF.